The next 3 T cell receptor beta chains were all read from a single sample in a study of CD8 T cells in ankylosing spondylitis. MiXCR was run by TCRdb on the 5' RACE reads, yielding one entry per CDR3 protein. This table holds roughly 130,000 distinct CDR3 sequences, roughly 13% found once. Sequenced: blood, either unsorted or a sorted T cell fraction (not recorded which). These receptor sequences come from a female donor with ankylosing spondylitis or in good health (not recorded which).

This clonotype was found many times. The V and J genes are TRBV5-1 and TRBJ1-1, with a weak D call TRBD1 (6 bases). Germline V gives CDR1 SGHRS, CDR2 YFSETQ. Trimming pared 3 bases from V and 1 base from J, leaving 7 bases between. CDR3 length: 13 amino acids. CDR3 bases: TGCGCCAGCAGCTGGACAGAGAACACTGAAGCTTTCTTT. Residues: CASSWTENTEAFF.

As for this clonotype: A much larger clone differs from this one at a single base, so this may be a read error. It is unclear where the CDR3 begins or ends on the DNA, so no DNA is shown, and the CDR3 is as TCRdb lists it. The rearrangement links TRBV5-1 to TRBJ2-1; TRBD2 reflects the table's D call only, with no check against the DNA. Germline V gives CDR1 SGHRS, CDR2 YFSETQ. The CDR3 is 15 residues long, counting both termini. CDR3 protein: CASSLVASGSNEHFF.

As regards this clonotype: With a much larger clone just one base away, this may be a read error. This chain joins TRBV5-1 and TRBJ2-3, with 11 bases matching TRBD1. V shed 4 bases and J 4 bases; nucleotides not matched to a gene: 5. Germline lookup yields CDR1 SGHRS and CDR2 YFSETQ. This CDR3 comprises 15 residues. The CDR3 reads CASSPDRGQSDTQYF. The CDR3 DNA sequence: TGCGCCAGCAGCCCGGACAGGGGGCAATCAGATACGCAGTATTTT.